This T cell receptor beta chain was retrieved from a study of identical twins (TCRdb year 2016). For the study in its entirety: To test whether fetal clonotypes persist, this study deep-sequenced TCR alpha and beta repertoires from monozygotic twins, from unrelated adults of various ages, and from cord blood. To rule out contamination, replicate twin experiments were performed at different times with different library preparation protocols.

Every donor in the study was a healthy Caucasian. The twin cohort comprised three pairs of female monozygotic twins, all aged about 18 to 29 years. Positive isolation kits from Invitrogen were used to isolate the CD4+ and CD8+ T cell populations. Library preparation was by 5' RACE. Sequencing used an Illumina HiSeq 2000. A universal primer binding site was introduced by template switching, and a unique molecular identifier was present in the final cDNA, enabling accurate counting of TCR cDNA molecules. Specific primers in the conserved constant-segment region were used to synthesize first-strand cDNA for the TCR alpha and beta chains. To control for contamination, every cDNA library was double barcoded, receiving both a SMART-Mk sample barcode and Illumina barcodes. TruSeq adapter sequences, together with Illumina sample barcodes, were added in two successive PCR steps. Sequencing of the TCR alpha and beta cDNA libraries was done on the Illumina HiSeq platform using custom primers. The original methods were these. MiGEC was used to process raw reads and extract unique molecular identifiers, and MiXCR was used to find CDR3 positions. Recombination models were inferred per individual with the repgenHMM and IGoR tools using an EM algorithm. The analysis of shared clonotypes was done with the tcR package in R, with sharing normalized by the product of cloneset sizes. To study raw recombination free of thymic and clonal selection effects, out-of-frame nonproductive sequences were analyzed. The public sequencing data were trimmed at Q25 with fastp and processed into clonotypes with MiXCR by TCRdb, which kept only in-frame beta chains. Every CDR3 protein is listed once, alongside the most common genes and DNA of its rows. TCRdb's processing, not the authors', yielded these V and J calls. In all, the sample holds 400,000 to 550,000 distinct CDR3 sequences, and around 20% of those were seen once. Clones ranked in the top ten supply about 0.93% of the sample.

Broader findings and caveats from the paper: Excess twin sharing in beta out-of-frame sequences was weaker because fewer shared sequences lowered the signal-to-noise ratio. Abundant cord blood beta clonotypes carried fewer insertions; young adult naive repertoires showed a weaker similar trend, while memory repertoires showed none. Compared with coincidental sharing between unrelated individuals, out-of-frame TCR alpha sequences shared between twins had an excess of sequences with low generation probability. Recombination models systematically underestimated out-of-frame TCR alpha sharing in monozygotic twins but agreed with sharing between unrelated individuals. Because the same donors could not be followed over many years, the conclusions relied on cross-sectional statistical analysis. Invariant T cells such as MAIT and iNKT could partly confound zero-insertion analyses, though diverse VJ usage argued against this for most clonotypes.

For CDR1 and CDR2, the germline V gene lists SGHTA and FQGNSA. The trim is 5 bases for V and 2 bases for J, with a gap of 11 bases between the germline ends. The CDR3, from cysteine to phenylalanine, totals 14 residues. Only CDR3 DNA remains: 42 bases, in frame from the first base. Comment on this clonotype: The antigen it recognizes is unknown. The sample holds no much larger clone one base away, and base qualities are not on file.

This sample also appeared in a second study, on T cells expressing NK-cell markers. That second publication adds: Three sorted T-cell subsets (CD3+CD56+NKG2C+, CD3+CD56+NKG2C- and CD3+CD56-NKG2C+) from about 8 donors had their TCR beta-chain repertoires profiled. Among the eight sequenced donors, seven were HCMV-seropositive and one was HCMV-seronegative. To restrict sorting to alphabetaTCR-expressing T cells, an anti-gammadeltaTCR antibody was added in several experiments. In 5 to 7 donors, the dominant CD3+CD56+NKG2C+ clonotypes ranked among the top 10 CD8+ clonotypes, making up 1.0-7.0% of CD8+ T cells. Those dominant clonotypes were again the most abundant among CD3+CD56-NKG2C+ cells in a few donors, at about 28.3-60.1%. Whether the expanded NKG2C-expressing T cell clones were specific for HCMV antigens remained unclear. All eight donors whose samples were sequenced were randomly selected healthy volunteers, three of them men and five women. A commercial ELISA kit detecting HCMV-specific IgG in serum was used to determine HCMV serostatus. Reads were demultiplexed and grouped by UMI with MIGEC, and clonotypes were assembled and quantified with MiTCR. To exclude erroneous sequences, only TCR cDNA sequences supported by at least two reads were retained. The tcR package was used for downstream repertoire analysis, and clonotypes were matched across fractions by CDR3 nucleotide sequence plus V segment. VDJmatch was used to annotate antigen specificity against VDJdb, with one amino acid substitution allowed in CDR3.

What was sequenced was CD4+ T cells sorted from blood. The V and J genes are TRBV7-2 and TRBJ2-3; the D gene lacks a confident call. The clonotype was recovered from a young woman in good health. Here the CDR3 is given as CASSPRWTTDTQYF. Here is the DNA: TGTGCCAGCAGCCCGCGCTGGACCACAGATACGCAGTATTTT.